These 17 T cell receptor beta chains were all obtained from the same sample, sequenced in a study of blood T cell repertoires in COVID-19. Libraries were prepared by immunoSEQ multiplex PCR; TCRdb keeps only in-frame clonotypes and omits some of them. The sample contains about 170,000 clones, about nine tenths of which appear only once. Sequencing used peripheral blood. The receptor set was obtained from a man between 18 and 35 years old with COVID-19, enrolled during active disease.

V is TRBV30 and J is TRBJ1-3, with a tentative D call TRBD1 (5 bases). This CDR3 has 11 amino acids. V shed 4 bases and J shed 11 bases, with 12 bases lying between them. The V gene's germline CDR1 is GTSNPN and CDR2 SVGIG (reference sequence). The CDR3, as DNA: TGTGCCTGGAAACCCCCGGGGGCCATATATTTT. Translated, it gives CAWKPPGAIYF.

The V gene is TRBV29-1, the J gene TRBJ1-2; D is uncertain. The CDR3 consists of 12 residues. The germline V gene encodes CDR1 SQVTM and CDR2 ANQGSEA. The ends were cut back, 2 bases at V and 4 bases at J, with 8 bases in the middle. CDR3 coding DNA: TGCAGCGTTGAATGGGGAGGCTATGGCTACACCTTC. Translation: CSVEWGGYGYTF.

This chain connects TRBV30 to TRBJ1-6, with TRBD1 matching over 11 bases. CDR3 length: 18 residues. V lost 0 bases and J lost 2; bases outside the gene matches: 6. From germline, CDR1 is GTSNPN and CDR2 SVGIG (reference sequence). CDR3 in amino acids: CAWSVTGQGVPYNSPLHF. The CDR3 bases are TGTGCCTGGAGTGTAACGGGACAGGGGGTCCCCTATAATTCACCCCTCCACTTT.

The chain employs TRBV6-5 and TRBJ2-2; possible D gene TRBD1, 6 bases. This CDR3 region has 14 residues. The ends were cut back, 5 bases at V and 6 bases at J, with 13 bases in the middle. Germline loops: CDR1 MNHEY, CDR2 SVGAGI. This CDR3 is CASSQGHRSGELFF. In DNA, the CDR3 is TGTGCCAGCAGTCAGGGGCATCGGTCCGGGGAGCTGTTTTTT.

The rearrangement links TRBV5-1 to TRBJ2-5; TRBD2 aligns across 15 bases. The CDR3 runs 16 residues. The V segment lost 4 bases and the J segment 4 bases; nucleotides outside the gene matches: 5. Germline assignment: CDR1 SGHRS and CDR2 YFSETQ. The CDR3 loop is CASSRTGLAGGETQYF. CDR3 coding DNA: TGCGCCAGCAGCAGGACGGGACTAGCGGGAGGAGAGACCCAGTACTTC.

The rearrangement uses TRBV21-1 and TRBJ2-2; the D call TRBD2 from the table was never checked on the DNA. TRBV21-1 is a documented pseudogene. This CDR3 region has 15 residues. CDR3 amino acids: CARATSGTNTGELFF. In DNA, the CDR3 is TGTGCCAGAGCGACTAGCGGGACGAACACCGGGGAGCTGTTTTTT.

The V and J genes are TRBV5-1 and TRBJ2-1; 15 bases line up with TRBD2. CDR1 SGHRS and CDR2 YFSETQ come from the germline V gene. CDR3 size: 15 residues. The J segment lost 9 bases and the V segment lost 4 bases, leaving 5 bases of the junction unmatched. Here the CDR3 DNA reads TGCGCCAGCAGCCGTGGACTAGCGGGAGGGGGTGAGCAGTTCTTC. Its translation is CASSRGLAGGGEQFF.

Written as DNA, the CDR3 is TGTGCCTCTCGACTAGCGGTCGGTAATGAGCAGTTCTTC. Encoded protein: CASRLAVGNEQFF. The genes are TRBV6-5 and TRBJ2-1; 9 bases agree with TRBD2. With V trimmed by 11 bases and J by 7 bases, 9 bases remained unmatched. From germline, CDR1 is MNHEY and CDR2 SVGAGI. The CDR3 extends over 13 amino acids.

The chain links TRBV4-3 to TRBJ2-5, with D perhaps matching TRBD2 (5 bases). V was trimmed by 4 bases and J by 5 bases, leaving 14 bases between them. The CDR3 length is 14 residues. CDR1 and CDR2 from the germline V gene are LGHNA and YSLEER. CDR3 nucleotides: TGCGCCAGCAGCCCGACGGGGTTTGAGGAGACCCAGTACTTC. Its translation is CASSPTGFEETQYF.

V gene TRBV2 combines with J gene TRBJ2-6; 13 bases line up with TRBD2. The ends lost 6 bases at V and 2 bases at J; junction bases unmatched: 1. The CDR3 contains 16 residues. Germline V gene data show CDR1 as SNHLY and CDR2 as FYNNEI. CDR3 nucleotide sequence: TGTGCCAGCAGCGGACTAGCGGGAGCTGGGGCCAACGTCCTGACTTTC. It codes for CASSGLAGAGANVLTF. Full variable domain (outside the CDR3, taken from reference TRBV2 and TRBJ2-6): EPEVTQTPSHQVTQMGQEVILRCVPISNHLYFYWYRQILGQKVEFLVSFYNNEISEKSEIFDDQFSVERPDGSNFTLKIRSTKLEDSAMYFCASSGLAGAGANVLTFGAGSRLTVL.

The CDR3 loop reads CASTLGGDQPQHF. The DNA for the CDR3 is TGTGCCAGCACCTTAGGGGGGGATCAGCCCCAGCATTTT. The J gene is TRBJ1-5, the V gene TRBV12-3 or TRBV12-4; D is perhaps TRBD1 (6 bases). This CDR3 has 13 residues. V was clipped by 7 bases and J by 5 bases, with 12 bases between them.

CDR3 residues: CASSYSIWPGGTQYF. CDR3 coding DNA: TGTGCCAGCAGTTACTCGATATGGCCCGGGGGGACCCAGTACTTC. The genes are TRBV6-5 and TRBJ2-5, with D possibly being TRBD2 (6 bases). The V and J ends lost 0 bases and 7 bases respectively, with 15 bases between them. CDR3 length: 15 amino acids. Per the germline V gene, CDR1 is MNHEY and CDR2 is SVGAGI.

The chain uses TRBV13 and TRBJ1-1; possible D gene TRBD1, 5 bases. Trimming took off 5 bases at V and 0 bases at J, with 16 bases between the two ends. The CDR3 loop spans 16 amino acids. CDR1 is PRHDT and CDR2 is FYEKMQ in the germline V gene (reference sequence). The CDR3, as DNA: TGTGCCAGCAGCCGAGACAGTGACCCTATGAACACTGAAGCTTTCTTT. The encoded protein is CASSRDSDPMNTEAFF.

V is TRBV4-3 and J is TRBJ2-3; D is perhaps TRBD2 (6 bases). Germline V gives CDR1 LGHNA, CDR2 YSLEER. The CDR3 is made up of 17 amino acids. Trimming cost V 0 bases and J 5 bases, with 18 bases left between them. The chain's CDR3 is CASSQEGGSGSLDTQYF. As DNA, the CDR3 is TGCGCCAGCAGCCAAGAGGGAGGTAGCGGTAGCTTAGATACGCAGTATTTT.

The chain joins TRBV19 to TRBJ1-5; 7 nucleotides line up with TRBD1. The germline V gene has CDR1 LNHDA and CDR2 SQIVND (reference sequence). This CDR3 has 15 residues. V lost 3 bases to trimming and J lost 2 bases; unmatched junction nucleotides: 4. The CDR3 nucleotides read TGTGCCAGTAGTATCCACAGGGGACGCAATCAGCCCCAGCATTTT. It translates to CASSIHRGRNQPQHF.

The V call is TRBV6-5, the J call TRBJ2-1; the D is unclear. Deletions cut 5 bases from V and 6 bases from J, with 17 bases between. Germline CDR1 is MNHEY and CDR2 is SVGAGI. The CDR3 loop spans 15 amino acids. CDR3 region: CASSRLPSPFNEQFF. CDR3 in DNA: TGTGCCAGCAGTCGACTCCCCAGCCCTTTCAATGAGCAGTTCTTC.

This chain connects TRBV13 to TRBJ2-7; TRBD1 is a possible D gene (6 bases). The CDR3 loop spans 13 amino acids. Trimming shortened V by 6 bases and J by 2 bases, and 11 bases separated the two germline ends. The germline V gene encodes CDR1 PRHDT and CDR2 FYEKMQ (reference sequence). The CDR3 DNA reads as TGTGCCAGCAGACAGGGACCCACCTACGAGCAGTACTTC. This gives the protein CASRQGPTYEQYF.